This is a list of T cell receptor beta chains from one sample in a study of T cell changes during pregnancy in multiple sclerosis. Sequencing was performed with immunoSEQ multiplex PCR; in TCRdb, only in-frame clones are kept and a portion is missing. The table records 30,000 to 45,000 clones, roughly 91% of them present only once. The specimen was CD4+ T cells from peripheral blood mononuclear cells, collected in the second trimester of pregnancy. The receptors were sampled from a female donor in good health, enrolled as a control in a pregnancy study. CDR3s include the opening cysteine and the closing phenylalanine or tryptophan. Each record gives: V gene, clone size, D gene, J gene, CDR3 protein, CDR3 DNA. D genes are given only for firm matches. Clone size is not always given. Where it is, it says once, few, many or a class for expanded clones.

V gene: TRBV20-1
clone size: few
D gene: .
J gene: TRBJ1-1
CDR3 protein: CSGNLNTEAFF
CDR3 DNA: TGCAGTGGTAATTTGAACACTGAAGCTTTCTTT

V gene: TRBV5-1
clone size: .
D gene: .
J gene: TRBJ2-1
CDR3 protein: CASSPFDNEQFF
CDR3 DNA: TGCGCCAGCAGCCCGTTCGACAATGAGCAGTTCTTC

V gene: TRBV19
clone size: .
D gene: TRBD2
J gene: TRBJ2-2
CDR3 protein: CASSLIPAGRINGELFF
CDR3 DNA: TGTGCCAGTAGTCTAATCCCAGCGGGAAGGATTAACGGGGAGCTGTTTTTT

V gene: TRBV6-1
clone size: .
D gene: TRBD1
J gene: TRBJ2-2
CDR3 protein: CAESRDRGGTGELFF
CDR3 DNA: TGTGCCGAGAGCCGAGACAGGGGTGGCACCGGGGAGCTGTTTTTT

V gene: TRBV11-1
clone size: .
D gene: .
J gene: TRBJ2-1
CDR3 protein: CASSLYPRGNEQFF
CDR3 DNA: TGTGCCAGCAGCTTGTACCCTCGGGGAAATGAGCAGTTCTTC

V gene: TRBV2
clone size: .
D gene: .
J gene: TRBJ1-5
CDR3 protein: CASRERGGNQPQHF
CDR3 DNA: TGTGCCAGCAGAGAGAGGGGGGGAAATCAGCCCCAGCATTTT

V gene: TRBV2
clone size: .
D gene: .
J gene: TRBJ1-1
CDR3 protein: CASKEYGQGGEAFF
CDR3 DNA: TGTGCCAGCAAAGAATATGGGCAGGGCGGTGAAGCTTTCTTT

V gene: TRBV4-1
clone size: .
D gene: TRBD2
J gene: TRBJ2-3
CDR3 protein: CASSQVDMGLAATDTQYF
CDR3 DNA: TGCGCCAGCAGCCAAGTTGATATGGGACTAGCGGCCACAGATACGCAGTATTTT

V gene: TRBV5-1
clone size: .
D gene: .
J gene: TRBJ2-7
CDR3 protein: CASSGQGLTGRNEQYF
CDR3 DNA: TGCGCCAGCAGCGGTCAGGGGTTGACTGGTCGGAACGAGCAGTACTTC

V gene: TRBV19
clone size: .
D gene: TRBD1
J gene: TRBJ1-5
CDR3 protein: CASSPTGERVQPQHF
CDR3 DNA: TGTGCCAGTAGTCCTACAGGGGAAAGGGTTCAGCCCCAGCATTTT

V gene: TRBV6-5
clone size: .
D gene: .
J gene: TRBJ2-7
CDR3 protein: CASSYSGLIHEQYF
CDR3 DNA: TGTGCCAGCAGTTATAGTGGTTTGATCCACGAGCAGTACTTC

V gene: TRBV11-2
clone size: .
D gene: .
J gene: TRBJ1-1
CDR3 protein: CASSGQPNTEAFF
CDR3 DNA: TGTGCCAGCAGCGGACAGCCGAACACTGAAGCTTTCTTT

V gene: TRBV11-3
clone size: .
D gene: TRBD2
J gene: TRBJ2-1
CDR3 protein: CASSFVGLAGGDEQFF
CDR3 DNA: TGTGCCAGCAGCTTCGTCGGACTAGCGGGAGGCGATGAGCAGTTCTTC

V gene: TRBV5-1
clone size: .
D gene: .
J gene: TRBJ1-2
CDR3 protein: CASGPRDYGYTF
CDR3 DNA: TGCGCCAGCGGACCCAGGGATTATGGCTACACCTTC

V gene: TRBV2
clone size: .
D gene: TRBD2
J gene: TRBJ2-1
CDR3 protein: CASSDVSGTSGRSGNEQFF
CDR3 DNA: TGTGCCAGCAGTGACGTATCCGGGACTAGCGGGAGGTCGGGCAATGAGCAGTTCTTC

V gene: TRBV5-1
clone size: .
D gene: .
J gene: TRBJ2-7
CDR3 protein: CASSRSVSGAYEQYF
CDR3 DNA: TGCGCCAGCAGCCGAAGCGTGTCAGGGGCCTACGAGCAGTACTTC

V gene: TRBV27
clone size: .
D gene: .
J gene: TRBJ2-7
CDR3 protein: CASSPRDTRGEQYF
CDR3 DNA: TGTGCCAGCAGCCCTCGGGACACTAGGGGCGAGCAGTACTTC

V gene: TRBV4-2
clone size: .
D gene: TRBD1
J gene: TRBJ1-2
CDR3 protein: CASSHTGQGLKRYGYTF
CDR3 DNA: TGTGCCAGCAGCCATACGGGACAGGGCCTTAAGAGGTATGGCTACACCTTC

V gene: TRBV7-9
clone size: .
D gene: .
J gene: TRBJ1-6
CDR3 protein: CASSLDRANSPLHF
CDR3 DNA: TGTGCCAGCAGCTTAGACAGGGCAAATTCGCCCCTCCACTTT

V gene: TRBV6-6
clone size: once
D gene: TRBD1
J gene: TRBJ2-7
CDR3 protein: CASSRQGPYEQYF
CDR3 DNA: TGTGCCAGCAGTCGACAGGGGCCCTACGAGCAGTACTTC

V gene: TRBV21-1
clone size: .
D gene: .
J gene: TRBJ2-2
CDR3 protein: CASSTDLLTGPNTGELFF
CDR3 DNA: TGTGCCAGCAGCACCGATCTTTTGACAGGCCCGAACACCGGGGAGCTGTTTTTT

V gene: TRBV6-6
clone size: .
D gene: .
J gene: TRBJ1-5
CDR3 protein: CPQDQPQHF
CDR3 DNA: TGTCCGCAGGATCAGCCCCAGCATTTT

V gene: TRBV11-2
clone size: .
D gene: .
J gene: TRBJ1-3
CDR3 protein: CASSQRTGSGNTIYF
CDR3 DNA: TGTGCCAGCAGCCAGAGAACAGGCTCTGGAAACACCATATATTTT

V gene: TRBV19
clone size: .
D gene: TRBD1
J gene: TRBJ2-1
CDR3 protein: CASILDRGSYNEQFF
CDR3 DNA: TGTGCCAGTATCCTTGACAGGGGTTCCTACAATGAGCAGTTCTTC

V gene: TRBV7-2
clone size: .
D gene: TRBD1
J gene: TRBJ1-1
CDR3 protein: CASSSPGQDREAFF
CDR3 DNA: TGTGCCAGCAGCAGCCCTGGACAGGATAGGGAAGCTTTCTTT

V gene: TRBV5-4
clone size: .
D gene: .
J gene: TRBJ1-1
CDR3 protein: CASSSTANTEAFF
CDR3 DNA: TGTGCCAGCAGCTCAACAGCAAACACTGAAGCTTTCTTT

V gene: TRBV5-1
clone size: .
D gene: TRBD1
J gene: TRBJ1-5
CDR3 protein: CASSTGTADQPQHF
CDR3 DNA: TGCGCCAGCAGTACCGGGACAGCTGATCAGCCCCAGCATTTT

V gene: TRBV2
clone size: .
D gene: .
J gene: TRBJ1-2
CDR3 protein: CASSGGYGNGYTF
CDR3 DNA: TGTGCCAGCAGTGGGGGATACGGGAATGGCTACACCTTC

V gene: TRBV11-2
clone size: .
D gene: TRBD1
J gene: TRBJ1-1
CDR3 protein: CASSGVRGRGTEAFF
CDR3 DNA: TGTGCCAGCAGCGGGGTCAGGGGGAGAGGCACTGAAGCTTTCTTT

V gene: TRBV4-1
clone size: .
D gene: TRBD1
J gene: TRBJ1-5
CDR3 protein: CASSQERGRTQPQHF
CDR3 DNA: TGCGCCAGCAGCCAAGAGAGGGGGCGGACTCAGCCCCAGCATTTT

V gene: TRBV15
clone size: .
D gene: .
J gene: TRBJ2-7
CDR3 protein: CATSRDRRFYEQYF
CDR3 DNA: TGTGCCACCAGCAGAGATAGGCGGTTCTACGAGCAGTACTTC

V gene: TRBV9
clone size: .
D gene: .
J gene: TRBJ2-1
CDR3 protein: CASSVVYGSYNEQFF
CDR3 DNA: TGTGCCAGCAGCGTAGTTTACGGCTCCTACAATGAGCAGTTCTTC

V gene: TRBV11-2
clone size: .
D gene: .
J gene: TRBJ2-7
CDR3 protein: CASSLPGSSYPYEQYF
CDR3 DNA: TGTGCCAGCAGCCTACCGGGATCCAGCTATCCTTACGAGCAGTACTTC

V gene: TRBV18
clone size: .
D gene: .
J gene: TRBJ2-5
CDR3 protein: CASSPLGTAGEWTQYF
CDR3 DNA: TGTGCCAGCTCACCACTGGGAACGGCTGGGGAGTGGACCCAGTACTTC

V gene: TRBV27
clone size: .
D gene: .
J gene: TRBJ1-2
CDR3 protein: CASSLRGRGSSIFDGYTF
CDR3 DNA: TGTGCCAGCAGTTTAAGGGGCAGGGGAAGTTCCATTTTTGATGGCTACACCTTC

V gene: TRBV7-2
clone size: .
D gene: .
J gene: TRBJ2-1
CDR3 protein: CASNEATGYNEQFF
CDR3 DNA: TGTGCCAGCAACGAGGCCACCGGCTACAATGAGCAGTTCTTC

V gene: TRBV9
clone size: .
D gene: .
J gene: TRBJ1-1
CDR3 protein: CASSVGGLGWTFF
CDR3 DNA: TGTGCCAGCAGCGTAGGAGGCCTTGGGTGGACTTTCTTT